The 21 T cell receptor beta chains below were found in one sample sequenced in a study of shared clonotypes between healthy human individuals. The assay was immunoSEQ multiplex PCR, and TCRdb's table has in-frame clones only and misses some. The data contain 2.5 million or so clones, more than 80% of them singletons. Sequences were obtained from naive CD4+ T cells sorted from blood. The subset denotes: CD45RA+ positively selected. These receptor sequences come from a man in his late teens or twenties in good health.

The chain's CDR3 is CASSSPLAGEAFF. As DNA, the CDR3 is TGTGCCAGCAGCTCCCCCCTAGCAGGGGAAGCTTTCTTT. This sequence joins TRBV5-4 and TRBJ1-1; TRBD1 might be the D (5 bases). The V gene lost 3 bases and the J gene lost 8 bases, with 14 bases spanning the gap. The CDR3 spans 13 residues. Germline V gene data show CDR1 as SGHNT and CDR2 as YYREEE (reference sequence).

This rearrangement joins TRBV6-1 to TRBJ2-1; the match to TRBD2 covers 9 bases. The ends lost 2 bases at V and 4 bases at J; junction bases unmatched: 3. The length of the CDR3 is 15 residues. The germline CDR1 and CDR2 sequences are MNHNS and SASEGT. The CDR3 DNA reads TGTGCCAGCAGTGAATCGCTAGCGGGGTACAATGAGCAGTTCTTC. It yields the protein CASSESLAGYNEQFF.

The chain uses TRBV18 and TRBJ1-3, with 7 bases identical to TRBD1. This CDR3 has 18 residues. J was trimmed by 2 bases and V by 4 bases; bases with no gene match: 14. Germline loops: CDR1 KGHSH, CDR2 LQKENI. The CDR3 nucleotides read TGTGCCAGCTCACTTTCGATCCGGGACAGATATACTGGAAACACCATATATTTT. This gives the protein CASSLSIRDRYTGNTIYF.

This clone was found a few times. This sequence joins TRBV5-1 and TRBJ2-7; D ambiguous. V gave up 0 bases and J gave up 4 bases, with 14 bases separating them. This CDR3 comprises 15 residues. The V gene's germline CDR1 is SGHRS and CDR2 YFSETQ. The CDR3 protein is CASSLESTRRYEQYF. Written as DNA, the CDR3 is TGCGCCAGCAGCTTGGAATCAACGAGGCGGTACGAGCAGTACTTC. The entire variable domain, with the rest obtained from reference TRBV5-1 and TRBJ2-7, is as follows: KAGVTQTPRYLIKTRGQQVTLSCSPISGHRSVSWYQQTPGQGLQFLFEYFSETQRNKGNFPGRFSGRQFSNSRSEMNVSTLELGDSALYLCASSLESTRRYEQYFGPGTRLTVT.

Concerning this clone: Within the sample, other DNA sequences also encode this same CDR3. The chain joins TRBV6-5 to TRBJ2-5; a weak D match, TRBD2 (6 bases). Germline loops: CDR1 MNHEY, CDR2 SVGAGI. The CDR3 runs 13 residues. Trimming stripped 0 bases from V and 5 bases from J, with 7 bases between. CDR3 DNA sequence: TGTGCCAGCAGTTACTCGGGGAGGGAGACCCAGTACTTC. The encoded protein is CASSYSGRETQYF.

The chain joins TRBV13 to TRBJ2-7, with no clear D. Per the germline V gene, CDR1 is PRHDT and CDR2 is FYEKMQ (reference sequence). The CDR3 is 14 amino acids. V shed 2 bases and J shed 2 bases, with 10 bases lying between them. The CDR3, as DNA: TGTGCCAGCAGCTTAAGAGGAAAAGCCTACGAGCAGTACTTC. Protein: CASSLRGKAYEQYF.

Comment on this clone: Additional DNA sequences in this sample encode the identical CDR3. This rearrangement joins TRBV18 to TRBJ1-2; D is uncertain. Trimming removed 4 bases at V and 0 bases at J, with 6 bases between. CDR1 and CDR2 from the germline V gene are KGHSH and LQKENI. The CDR3 is 13 amino acids. The CDR3 reads CASSLDANYGYTF. The CDR3, as DNA: TGTGCCAGCTCACTAGACGCTAACTATGGCTACACCTTC.

About this clone itself: Other DNA sequences in this sample translate to the same CDR3. V gene TRBV27 combines with J gene TRBJ2-5, with no clear D. CDR3 length: 11 residues. V was shortened by 3 bases and J by 5 bases, with 4 bases between the two germline ends. From germline, CDR1 is MNHEY and CDR2 SMNVEV (reference sequence). This chain's CDR3 is CASSFQETQYF. The CDR3 nucleotides are TGTGCCAGCAGTTTCCAGGAGACCCAGTACTTC.

The chain links TRBV5-1 to TRBJ1-1; D is possibly TRBD1 (5 bases). This CDR3 region has 14 residues. Trimming stripped 5 bases from V and 4 bases from J, with 15 bases between. The germline gives CDR1 SGHRS, CDR2 YFSETQ. CDR3 sequence reads: CASSRGGSSTEAFF. The CDR3, as DNA: TGCGCCAGCAGTCGGGGCGGGAGTTCCACTGAAGCTTTCTTT.

J is TRBJ1-2 and V is TRBV12-5; 7 bases agree with TRBD1. This CDR3 region has 16 residues. V dropped 5 bases and J dropped 4; count of bases not matched to a gene: 13. The germline V gene encodes CDR1 LGHNT and CDR2 FRNRAP. The CDR3, as DNA: TGTGCTAGTGGTACCTTTACAGGGGTGAAGTTCTATGGCTACACCTTC. Encoded protein: CASGTFTGVKFYGYTF.

This chain joins TRBV9 and TRBJ2-3; TRBD2 matches 9 bases. With V trimmed by 0 bases and J by 4 bases, 9 bases remained unmatched. The CDR3 runs 17 residues. Germline CDR1 SGDLS, CDR2 YYNGEE. The CDR3 reads CASSVATVAGAADTQYF. CDR3 in DNA: TGTGCCAGCAGCGTAGCTACGGTAGCGGGAGCAGCAGATACGCAGTATTTT.

The gene calls are TRBV7-6 and TRBJ1-2; possibly TRBD1 for D (6 bases). Trimming shortened V by 1 base and J by 7 bases, and 22 bases separated the two germline ends. Germline V gives CDR1 SGHVS, CDR2 FNYEAQ. The CDR3 is made up of 17 amino acids. CDR3 amino acids: CASSLVTGQIWEGGYTF. CDR3 DNA: TGTGCCAGCAGCTTAGTGACAGGCCAAATCTGGGAGGGTGGCTACACCTTC. The whole variable domain, remainder taken from reference TRBV7-6 and TRBJ1-2, is GAGVSQSPRYKVTKRGQDVALRCDPISGHVSLYWYRQALGQGPEFLTYFNYEAQQDKSGLPNDRFSAERPEGSISTLTIQRTEQRDSAMYRCASSLVTGQIWEGGYTFGSGTRLTVV.

The chain is built from TRBV19 and TRBJ2-3, with TRBD2 as a possible D gene (5 bases). Trimming cost V 7 bases and J 2 bases, with 7 bases left between them. Looked up from germline, CDR1 is LNHDA and CDR2 is SQIVND (reference sequence). CDR3 length: 12 residues. The CDR3 is CASTGNTDTQYF. In DNA form, the CDR3 reads TGTGCCAGTACGGGAAACACAGATACGCAGTATTTT.

This chain connects TRBV6-6 to TRBJ1-2, with D possibly TRBD1 on 6 matching bases. This CDR3 has 14 amino acids. V lost 8 bases and J lost 6, with 19 bases in between. Per the germline V gene, CDR1 is MNHNY and CDR2 is SVGAGI (reference sequence). The CDR3 sequence: CASANRGRGDGYTF. For the CDR3, the DNA is TGTGCCAGCGCAAATCGGGGGAGGGGGGATGGCTACACCTTC.

This sequence joins TRBV18 and TRBJ1-2; D possibly corresponds to TRBD1 (6 bases). V was clipped by 2 bases and J by 5 bases, with 12 bases between them. The CDR3 is 14 residues long. Germline V CDR1 and CDR2: KGHSH, LQKENI. CDR3: CASSPGGAPYGYTF. CDR3 nucleotide sequence: TGTGCCAGCTCACCAGGGGGGGCGCCATATGGCTACACCTTC.

This chain connects TRBV30 to TRBJ2-3; D is possibly TRBD2 (5 bases). This CDR3 comprises 13 residues. Trimming took 5 bases from V and 3 from J, leaving 12 bases between them. The germline V gene encodes CDR1 GTSNPN and CDR2 SVGIG (reference sequence). The CDR3 DNA sequence: TGTGCCTGGGGCCTCCGGGGAACAGATACGCAGTATTTT. Translated, it gives CAWGLRGTDTQYF.

The V gene is TRBV9, the J gene TRBJ2-3; possible D gene TRBD1, 6 bases. Germline V gene data show CDR1 as SGDLS and CDR2 as YYNGEE. V was shortened by 4 bases and J by 2 bases, with 14 bases between the two germline ends. CDR3 length: 15 amino acids. The CDR3 coding sequence is TGTGCCAGCAGCCTACAGGGTCGGAACACAGATACGCAGTATTTT. This gives the protein CASSLQGRNTDTQYF.

The CDR3 DNA follows: TGCGCCAGCAGCAACATAGCGGGGGGCTCCTACAATGAGCAGTTCTTC. Translation: CASSNIAGGSYNEQFF. The gene calls are TRBV5-1 and TRBJ2-1; 10 nucleotides match TRBD2. After removal of 4 bases from V and 0 bases from J, the junction contained 4 bases not matched to a gene. Germline CDR1 SGHRS, CDR2 YFSETQ. The CDR3 is 16 residues long.

The V call is TRBV28, the J call TRBJ2-3; 11 bases agree with TRBD2. The germline V gene encodes CDR1 MDHEN and CDR2 SYDVKM. With 6 bases clipped from V and 5 bases from J, the junction kept 7 bases outside the gene matches. The CDR3 is made up of 15 amino acids. The chain's CDR3 is CASSYLAGGGDTQYF. The CDR3 bases are TGTGCCAGCAGCTATCTAGCGGGGGGAGGAGATACGCAGTATTTT. The full variable domain, completed using reference TRBV28 and TRBJ2-3, is DVKVTQSSRYLVKRTGEKVFLECVQDMDHENMFWYRQDPGLGLRLIYFSYDVKMKEKGDIPEGYSVSREKKERFSLILESASTNQTSMYLCASSYLAGGGDTQYFGPGTRLTVL.

The V and J genes are TRBV30 and TRBJ1-6; weak D call: TRBD1 (6 bases). This CDR3 region has 16 residues. V was cut by 0 bases and J by 0 bases, with 9 bases left in between. Germline V gives CDR1 GTSNPN, CDR2 SVGIG (reference sequence). The CDR3 loop reads CAWSVAGVSYNSPLHF. Written as DNA, the CDR3 is TGTGCCTGGAGTGTGGCAGGGGTCTCCTATAATTCACCCCTCCACTTT.

This chain links TRBV14 with TRBJ2-7, with TRBD2 matching 7 bases. The V and J ends lost 1 base and 5 bases, in that order; junction bases with no gene match: 8. This CDR3 is 15 amino acids long. CDR1 is SGHDN, CDR2 FVKESK, per germline. CDR3 sequence: CASSQAGGRTHEQYF. As DNA, the CDR3 is TGTGCCAGCAGCCAAGCCGGCGGGAGAACCCACGAGCAGTACTTC.